This TCR beta chain was recovered during a study of cytomegalovirus exposure and HLA in healthy donors. Unmatched junction bases numbered 6, after V lost 0 bases and J lost 8 bases. The germline V gene encodes CDR1 GTSNPN and CDR2 SVGIG (reference sequence). The length of the CDR3 is 14 residues. Clones were read by immunoSEQ multiplex PCR, and TCRdb kept only the in-frame ones, dropping some. The profile shows 100,000 to 150,000 clones, about 93% of them singletons. This chain connects TRBV30 to TRBJ1-4, with 7 bases matching TRBD1. This clonotype was obtained from a woman under 30 in good health and CMV-seronegative. Sequenced material: PBMCs. DNA for the CDR3: TGTGCCTGGAGTGTAAAGGGGGCTGGGGAAAAACTGTTTTTT. This codes for CAWSVKGAGEKLFF.